A single TCR beta chain is shown here with its context. These data originate in a study of cytomegalovirus exposure and HLA in healthy donors. The germline V gene has CDR1 MNHEY and CDR2 SVGAGI. The junction had 6 bases not matched to a gene; V was cut back by 2 bases and J by 2 bases. The CDR3 spans 16 residues. Only in-frame clones appear in the TCRdb table, and some are missing; sequencing was by immunoSEQ multiplex PCR. The sample gives 150,000 or so clones, roughly 89% of which show up once; approximately 1.5% is in the top ten. The sample consisted of PBMCs. The V and J genes are TRBV6-5 and TRBJ1-3; 7 bases map to TRBD1. The sequence was collected from a woman aged 25-40 years in good health and CMV-seronegative. The CDR3: CASSYDRASPGNTIYF. The CDR3 region has the DNA TGTGCCAGCAGTTACGACAGGGCGAGCCCTGGAAACACCATATATTTT.